This TCR beta chain comes out of a study of blood T cell repertoires in COVID-19. Study-level information: The United States, Italy and Spain provided the acute and convalescent COVID-19 samples. Sources were T cells, B-cell-depleted T cells, or PBMCs; the material itself was cDNA or gDNA.

During active infection, Seattle patients enrolled and were then monitored through disease. TCRdb keeps only in-frame clones here, not all; method: immunoSEQ multiplex PCR. The sample holds 450,000 or so clones, about 88% seen once. In germline, CDR1 is LNHDA, CDR2 SQIVND (reference sequence). With V trimmed by 9 bases and J by 2 bases, 1 base remained unmatched. The CDR3 is 12 residues long. The sequenced material came from peripheral blood. The sequence came from a young man with COVID-19, enrolled during active disease. The gene calls are TRBV19 and TRBJ1-5, with TRBD1 identical over 7 bases. The CDR3 DNA sequence: TGTGCCAGCGGACAGGGCAATCAGCCCCAGCATTTT. This codes for CASGQGNQPQHF.